These 24 T cell receptor beta chains share one sample of origin, sequenced in a study of response to subunit inactivated influenza vaccine. TCRdb reprocessed the RT-PCR reads via MiXCR and lists one record per CDR3 protein. The sample lists about 700,000 distinct CDR3 sequences, about 14% occurring once. Sequencing was performed on PBMCs from blood, taken roughly 15 days before vaccination. The receptors here all came from a man aged 50-60 years who received an inactivated influenza vaccine.

This clonotype was seen repeatedly, ten times or more. The chain joins TRBV20-1 to TRBJ1-5; D may be TRBD1 (6 bases). V was shortened by 3 bases and J by 4 bases, with 10 bases between the two germline ends. The CDR3 contains 13 residues. Per the germline V gene, CDR1 is DFQATT and CDR2 is SNEGSKA (reference sequence). The CDR3 nucleotides are TGCAGTGCTAGGGGGGGGCCAAATCAGCCCCAGCATTTT. It encodes CSARGGPNQPQHF.

The rearrangement uses TRBV10-3 and TRBJ1-6, with 11 bases that match TRBD1. Germline CDR1 reads ENHRY; CDR2 reads SYGVKD. This CDR3 spans 16 amino acids. J lost 7 bases, V lost 2 bases, and 4 bases had no gene match. The chain's CDR3 is CAISEGQGALNSPLHF. The CDR3 region has the DNA TGTGCCATCAGTGAGGGACAGGGGGCATTAAATTCACCCCTCCACTTT.

This chain uses TRBV21-1 with TRBJ1-2; the DNA was not compared with TRBD1, the D call given in the table. TRBV21-1 is a pseudogene locus. CDR3 length equals 17 residues. In nucleotides, the CDR3 is TGTGCCAGCAGCAAACAAACAGGGGCTAGAGACTACTATGGCTACACCTTC. As protein: CASSKQTGARDYYGYTF.

The J gene is TRBJ2-5, the V gene TRBV12-3 or TRBV12-4, with TRBD1 matching 10 bases. The CDR3 sequence is 14 residues long. V lost 4 bases to trimming and J lost 4 bases; unmatched junction nucleotides: 3. This chain's CDR3 is CASSYRDRGETQYF. DNA of the CDR3: TGTGCCAGCAGTTACCGGGACAGGGGAGAGACCCAGTACTTC.

This clonotype has at least ten counts. V and J are TRBV7-9 and TRBJ2-2; 7 positions agree with TRBD1. The V and J ends lost 4 bases and 6 bases, in that order; junction bases with no gene match: 5. The CDR3 runs to 14 residues. Germline CDR1 SEHNR, CDR2 FQNEAQ (reference sequence). The CDR3 DNA reads as TGTGCCAGCAGCTCGTCAGGGGGTGCCGGGGAGCTGTTTTTT. It codes for CASSSSGGAGELFF. Based on the CDR3 plus reference TRBV7-9 and TRBJ2-2, the full variable domain is DTGVSQNPRHKITKRGQNVTFRCDPISEHNRLYWYRQTLGQGPEFLTYFQNEAQLEKSRLLSDRFSAERPKGSFSTLEIQRTEQGDSAMYLCASSSSGGAGELFFGEGSRLTVL.

A few counts support this clonotype. This chain links TRBV6-5 with TRBJ1-4; D is ambiguous. Germline CDR1 reads MNHEY; CDR2 reads SVGAGI. Trimming removed 2 bases from V and 0 bases from J, with 4 bases in between. The CDR3 sequence is 14 residues long. CDR3: CASSYLATNEKLFF. As DNA, the CDR3 is TGTGCCAGCAGTTACCTCGCAACTAATGAAAAACTGTTTTTT.

This clonotype showed up just a few times. Here the CDR3 DNA reads TGTGCCAGTAGTCTCCCCGGTGGGGGGGACGAGCAGTACTTC. Its translation: CASSLPGGGDEQYF. The rearrangement uses TRBV19 and TRBJ2-7; TRBD2 aligns across 7 bases. Looked up from germline, CDR1 is LNHDA and CDR2 is SQIVND (reference sequence). The CDR3 extends over 14 amino acids. V trimming: 5 bases; J trimming: 5 bases; junction bases outside the gene matches: 9.

The chain employs TRBV7-9 and TRBJ2-3, with 10 bases that match TRBD2. Germline V gene data show CDR1 as SEHNR and CDR2 as FQNEAQ (reference sequence). CDR3 size: 14 residues. J was trimmed by 1 base and V by 8 bases; bases with no gene match: 3. CDR3 bases: TGTGCCAGCGCTAGCGGGGGACGCACAGATACGCAGTATTTT. It encodes CASASGGRTDTQYF.

This clonotype was seen many times. The chain carries TRBV6-1 and TRBJ1-1, with a tentative D call TRBD1 (6 bases). This CDR3 has 14 amino acids. Germline lookup yields CDR1 MNHNS and CDR2 SASEGT. The V gene lost 6 bases and the J gene lost 3 bases, with 14 bases spanning the gap. The DNA for the CDR3 is TGTGCCAGCAGACACAGGGATTATGACACTGAAGCTTTCTTT. The encoded protein is CASRHRDYDTEAFF.

This sequence joins TRBV6-2 or TRBV6-3 and TRBJ1-4; D may be TRBD1 (6 bases). V lost 11 bases to trimming and J lost 0 bases, with 22 bases between them. There are 17 residues in the CDR3. Germline lookup yields CDR1 MNHEY and CDR2 SVGEGT. In nucleotides, the CDR3 is TGTGCCTTCAGTTTACTCATACAGGGATCAACTAATGAAAAACTGTTTTTT. Translation gives CAFSLLIQGSTNEKLFF.

This clonotype was detected a few times. The rearrangement links TRBV3-1 to TRBJ2-7, with D possibly called TRBD1 or TRBD2 (5 bases each). The germline gives CDR1 LGHDT, CDR2 YNNKEL (reference sequence). The CDR3 is made up of 14 amino acids. V lost 6 bases to trimming and J lost 0 bases, with 12 bases between them. The CDR3 spells CASRRGVNSYEQYF. The CDR3 DNA reads TGTGCCAGCAGGAGGGGCGTCAACTCCTACGAGCAGTACTTC.

This clonotype showed up just a few times. This sequence joins TRBV5-1 and TRBJ2-2; D is perhaps TRBD2 (6 bases). The germline CDR1 and CDR2 sequences are SGHRS and YFSETQ. This CDR3 is 15 amino acids long. V lost 4 bases, J lost 5 bases, and 15 bases lay in between. Here the CDR3 reads CASSGGSPGTGELFF. The CDR3 nucleotides read TGCGCCAGCAGCGGGGGGTCACCGGGAACCGGGGAGCTGTTTTTT.

This clonotype was seen only a few times. This chain joins TRBV3-1 and TRBJ2-1, with 16 bases aligning to TRBD2. The germline V gene has CDR1 LGHDT and CDR2 YNNKEL (reference sequence). This CDR3 has 17 amino acids. The V and J ends lost 2 bases and 9 bases, in that order; junction bases with no gene match: 7. The CDR3 nucleotides are TGTGCCAGCAGCCAACCCGGGACTAGCGGGGGGGCCGCTGAGCAGTTCTTC. Amino acids: CASSQPGTSGGAAEQFF.

This clonotype was picked up many times. The rearrangement joins TRBV5-1 to TRBJ1-1; the D is unclear. Germline V gene lookup returns CDR1 SGHRS and CDR2 YFSETQ. CDR3 size: 15 residues. V lost 1 base to trimming and J lost 0 bases, with 10 bases between them. CDR3 loop: CASSLISSLNTEAFF. Written as DNA, the CDR3 is TGCGCCAGCAGCTTGATTTCCTCTTTGAACACTGAAGCTTTCTTT.

This sequence joins TRBV12-3 or TRBV12-4 and TRBJ2-7, with 11 bases fitting TRBD1. The length of the CDR3 is 15 residues. The junction had 6 bases not matched to a gene; V was cut back by 3 bases and J by 5 bases. CDR3 DNA sequence: TGTGCCAGCAGTTTTGGGACAGGGGGTCCCCACGAGCAGTACTTC. Amino acid sequence: CASSFGTGGPHEQYF.

The rearrangement links TRBV10-3 to TRBJ2-7, with 9 bases identical to TRBD2. V was pared by 10 bases and J by 4 bases, with 11 bases of the junction left unmatched. The CDR3 is 14 amino acids. The germline V gene has CDR1 ENHRY and CDR2 SYGVKD. CDR3 loop: CATAAAGGPYEQYF. The DNA of the CDR3 is TGTGCCACCGCAGCGGCGGGAGGGCCGTACGAGCAGTACTTC.

V usage is TRBV20-1 and J usage is TRBJ2-1; 8 nucleotides agree with TRBD2. Trimming cost V 1 base and J 2 bases; bases outside gene matches: 1. The CDR3 runs 14 residues. Germline V CDR1 and CDR2: DFQATT, SNEGSKA (reference sequence). The CDR3 spells CSARAGGPYNEQFF. For the CDR3, the DNA is TGCAGTGCTAGAGCGGGGGGGCCCTACAATGAGCAGTTCTTC.

This clonotype has at least ten counts. The chain combines TRBV4-3 with TRBJ2-2; D not resolved. Trimming stripped 3 bases from V and 0 bases from J, with 5 bases between. The CDR3 extends over 14 amino acids. Germline CDR1 LGHNA, CDR2 YSLEER. The CDR3 coding sequence is TGCGCCAGCAGCCACGTGCCGAACACCGGGGAGCTGTTTTTT. Its protein product is CASSHVPNTGELFF.

The chain uses TRBV7-2 and TRBJ2-7; tentatively, D is TRBD2 (5 bases). CDR1 and CDR2 from the germline V gene are SGHTA and FQGNSA. V lost 1 base to trimming and J lost 4 bases, with 14 bases between them. This CDR3 has 15 residues. CDR3 amino acids: CASSLDRASLYEQYF. In nucleotides, the CDR3 is TGTGCCAGCAGCTTAGATAGGGCTAGCCTATACGAGCAGTACTTC.

This clonotype was counted at least ten times. The chain carries TRBV30 and TRBJ2-1; 8 bases align to TRBD1. The trim removed 2 bases at V and 9 bases at J, leaving 9 bases unmatched. In germline, CDR1 is GTSNPN, CDR2 SVGIG (reference sequence). The CDR3 contains 14 residues. The CDR3 protein is CAWSSVQGVREQFF. The CDR3 DNA is TGTGCCTGGAGTTCGGTACAGGGGGTTCGTGAGCAGTTCTTC. The full variable domain, with the rest looked up from reference TRBV30 and TRBJ2-1, is SQTIHQWPATLVQPVGSPLSLECTVEGTSNPNLYWYRQAAGRGLQLLFYSVGIGQISSEVPQNLSASRPQDRQFILSSKKLLLSDSGFYLCAWSSVQGVREQFFGPGTRLTVL.

This clonotype was found a few times. The J gene is TRBJ1-2, the V gene TRBV7-2, with 7 bases lining up with TRBD1. Germline V gene lookup returns CDR1 SGHTA and CDR2 FQGNSA. The CDR3 extends over 17 amino acids. The V segment lost 5 bases and the J segment 5 bases; nucleotides outside the gene matches: 17. The DNA for the CDR3 is TGTGCCAGCAGCGCAGGGACCGGGACAGTTAGTTATTATGGCTACACCTTC. It yields the protein CASSAGTGTVSYYGYTF.

The chain is built from TRBV4-3 and TRBJ1-2, with 7 bases identical to TRBD1. The germline CDR1 and CDR2 sequences are LGHNA and YSLEER. This CDR3 spans 14 amino acids. V dropped 6 bases and J dropped 2; count of bases not matched to a gene: 6. The CDR3 sequence is CASRSVQGNYGYTF. CDR3 DNA sequence: TGCGCCAGCAGGTCCGTACAGGGGAACTATGGCTACACCTTC.

This clonotype was seen a few times. The V and J genes are TRBV4-1 and TRBJ2-7, with D perhaps TRBD1 or TRBD2 (5 bases each). The CDR3 has 16 amino acids. Germline CDR1 MGHRA, CDR2 YSYEKL. Trimming took off 1 base at V and 2 bases at J, with 15 bases between the two ends. Here the CDR3 reads CASSQGKGSGAYEQYF. The CDR3 DNA reads TGCGCCAGCAGCCAAGGGAAGGGGTCCGGGGCCTACGAGCAGTACTTC.

The chain couples TRBV29-1 to TRBJ2-7; 11 nucleotides match TRBD1. This CDR3 is 14 amino acids long. CDR1 SQVTM and CDR2 ANQGSEA come from the germline V gene. The J segment lost 4 bases and the V segment lost 6 bases, leaving 8 bases of the junction unmatched. CDR3 DNA sequence: TGCAGCGTCGCTCCCGGGACAGGGGGTTACGAGCAGTACTTC. It specifies CSVAPGTGGYEQYF.